This T cell receptor beta chain derives from a study of cytomegalovirus exposure and HLA in healthy donors. The PCR had 60 Vbeta and 13 Jbeta primers. Produced via immunoSEQ multiplex PCR; TCRdb's table is partial and in-frame only. The repertoire table contains about 130,000 clones. The ends lost 5 bases at V and 6 bases at J; junction bases unmatched: 11. The CDR3 has 14 amino acids. Per the germline V gene, CDR1 is GTSNPN and CDR2 is SVGIG (reference sequence). The clonotype comes from a woman aged 40 to 55 in good health and CMV-seropositive. Sequences were obtained from PBMCs. The chain employs TRBV30 and TRBJ2-3, with 7 bases that match TRBD2. The CDR3 region has the DNA TGTGCCTGGTCTGGGAGGGCGGTAGCCGATACGCAGTATTTT. Translating gives CAWSGRAVADTQYF.